These 17 T cell receptor beta chains were all obtained from the same sample, sequenced in a study of blood T cell repertoires in COVID-19. This table comes from immunoSEQ multiplex PCR, and its TCRdb copy is limited to in-frame clones, with some not included. The sample lists about 260,000 clones, about 85% occurring once. The sequenced sample consisted of peripheral blood. The origin of the receptors is a man aged 60 to 69 who had recovered from COVID-19.

This rearrangement joins TRBV11-1 to TRBJ2-2, with D uncertain. The CDR3 covers 15 residues. The ends were cut back, 1 base at V and 4 bases at J, with 10 bases in the middle. Germline lookup yields CDR1 SGHAT and CDR2 FQDESV (reference sequence). The CDR3 nucleotides read TGTGCCAGCAGCTTAGTGGTGGTCGGCACCGGGGAGCTGTTTTTT. Amino acids: CASSLVVVGTGELFF.

This chain uses TRBV2 with TRBJ2-5, with 9 bases identical to TRBD2. V shed 6 bases and J 4 bases; nucleotides not matched to a gene: 9. Looked up from germline, CDR1 is SNHLY and CDR2 is FYNNEI. The CDR3 loop spans 15 amino acids. CDR3 nucleotides: TGTGCCAGCAGGGACTTGGCGGGGGGGCCAGAGACCCAGTACTTC. Its protein is CASRDLAGGPETQYF.

The chain combines TRBV5-1 with TRBJ2-2; 7 bases match TRBD1. V dropped 3 bases and J dropped 1; count of bases not matched to a gene: 15. Per the germline V gene, CDR1 is SGHRS and CDR2 is YFSETQ. The CDR3 spans 19 residues. The CDR3 region has the DNA TGCGCCAGCAGCTCCCCCCCGAGACAGGGTAATTGGAACACCGGGGAGCTGTTTTTT. This translates into CASSSPPRQGNWNTGELFF.

In its sample, this clone was seen a few times. The rearrangement uses TRBV5-4 and TRBJ2-1; possibly TRBD2 for D (6 bases). V lost 1 base to trimming and J lost 6 bases, with 14 bases between them. CDR3 length equals 15 residues. CDR1 and CDR2 (germline): SGHNT, YYREEE (reference sequence). CDR3 in amino acids: CASSLWEAPSNEQFF. The CDR3 region has the DNA TGTGCCAGCAGCTTGTGGGAGGCCCCAAGCAATGAGCAGTTCTTC. Combining the CDR3 with reference TRBV5-4 and TRBJ2-1 gives the whole variable domain ETGVTQSPTHLIKTRGQQVTLRCSSQSGHNTVSWYQQALGQGPQFIFQYYREEENGRGNFPPRFSGLQFPNYSSELNVNALELDDSALYLCASSLWEAPSNEQFFGPGTRLTVL.

The chain joins TRBV5-1 to TRBJ2-4; TRBD2 matches 9 bases. From germline, CDR1 is SGHRS and CDR2 YFSETQ. V lost 4 bases and J lost 9; bases outside the gene matches: 5. This CDR3 contains 13 residues. CDR3 bases: TGCGCCAGCAGCCTTAAGCGGGAGGCCATTCAGTACTTC. The encoded protein is CASSLKREAIQYF. Drawing the rest from reference TRBV5-1 and TRBJ2-4, the complete variable domain is KAGVTQTPRYLIKTRGQQVTLSCSPISGHRSVSWYQQTPGQGLQFLFEYFSETQRNKGNFPGRFSGRQFSNSRSEMNVSTLELGDSALYLCASSLKREAIQYFGAGTRLSVL.

The rearrangement joins TRBV5-1 to TRBJ2-3; 8 nucleotides agree with TRBD1. Germline loops: CDR1 SGHRS, CDR2 YFSETQ. The CDR3 runs to 16 residues. After removal of 0 bases from V and 2 bases from J, the junction contained 5 bases not matched to a gene. The CDR3 DNA reads as TGCGCCAGCAGCTTGGTGGACAGGGCAATCACAGATACGCAGTATTTT. The encoded protein is CASSLVDRAITDTQYF.

J is TRBJ2-5 and V is TRBV24-1, with TRBD2 as a possible D gene (5 bases). Trimming shortened V by 4 bases and J by 3 bases, and 14 bases separated the two germline ends. The length of the CDR3 is 15 residues. Germline V gene data show CDR1 as KGHDR and CDR2 as SFDVKD. This chain's CDR3 is CATSDPRPGEETQYF. The CDR3 coding sequence is TGTGCCACCAGTGACCCTCGGCCCGGGGAAGAGACCCAGTACTTC.

This chain links TRBV9 with TRBJ1-2, with 8 nucleotides matching TRBD1. This CDR3 region has 14 residues. Germline V gene lookup returns CDR1 SGDLS and CDR2 YYNGEE. Trimming cost V 7 bases and J 3 bases; bases outside gene matches: 8. The CDR3 here is CASARTGTDYGYTF. CDR3 in DNA: TGTGCCAGCGCCCGGACAGGGACGGACTATGGCTACACCTTC.

The chain is built from TRBV11-2 and TRBJ2-4, with 9 nucleotides matching TRBD1. V was pared by 5 bases and J by 1 base, with 12 bases of the junction left unmatched. CDR3 length equals 18 residues. CDR1 SGHAT and CDR2 FQNNGV come from the germline V gene. CDR3 sequence: CASSRGTGISEAKNIQYF. For the CDR3, the DNA is TGTGCCAGCAGCAGAGGGACAGGGATCTCTGAGGCCAAAAACATTCAGTACTTC.

V and J are TRBV7-6 and TRBJ2-4; 7 nucleotides line up with TRBD1. J lost 13 bases, V lost 4 bases, and 4 bases had no gene match. There are 11 residues in the CDR3. Germline V lookup: CDR1 SGHVS, CDR2 FNYEAQ. The CDR3 nucleotides read TGTGCCAGCAGCTCAGGGGGAGTGCAGTACTTC. Its translation: CASSSGGVQYF.

A single count supports this clone. This chain connects TRBV7-9 to TRBJ2-2; D is ambiguous. The CDR3 loop spans 15 amino acids. Germline lookup yields CDR1 SEHNR and CDR2 FQNEAQ (reference sequence). Between the trimmed V and J ends, which lost 5 bases and 0 bases, there was a span of 10 bases. CDR3 DNA: TGTGCCAGCAGCCAAACAGAAGCGAACACCGGGGAGCTGTTTTTT. This translates into CASSQTEANTGELFF.

V usage is TRBV21-1 and J usage is TRBJ1-6; TRBD1, the D gene given by the table, was not confirmed from the DNA. TRBV21-1 is a listed pseudogene. The CDR3 is 15 amino acids. The CDR3 DNA sequence: TGTGCCAGCAGCAAACTCACAGGGGGCGATTCACCCCTCCACTTT. This encodes CASSKLTGGDSPLHF.

The CDR3 DNA reads TGTGCCAGCAGCCCTCCCCCCAGTAACTATGGCTACACCTTC. It encodes CASSPPPSNYGYTF. This chain connects TRBV7-9 to TRBJ1-2; D gene uncertain. V dropped 5 bases and J dropped 1 base, with 11 bases sitting between them. CDR3 size: 14 residues. Germline CDR1 and CDR2: SEHNR and FQNEAQ (reference sequence).

This chain's CDR3 is CASSGDSSSNQPQHF. The CDR3 coding sequence is TGTGCCAGCAGCGGGGACAGCAGTAGCAATCAGCCCCAGCATTTT. The J gene is TRBJ1-5, the V gene TRBV9, with TRBD1 matching 7 bases. The CDR3 extends over 15 amino acids. The V and J ends lost 3 bases and 0 bases, in that order; junction bases with no gene match: 3. Germline assignment: CDR1 SGDLS and CDR2 YYNGEE.

V and J are TRBV11-3 and TRBJ2-3, with 7 nucleotides matching TRBD2. Germline-derived CDR1 and CDR2 are SGHNT and YENEEA. V trimming: 2 bases; J trimming: 1 base; junction bases outside the gene matches: 15. The CDR3 is made up of 19 amino acids. The CDR3 DNA reads as TGTGCCAGCAGCTTATCGGTGGGAGGGGTCATCTCCGGCACAGATACGCAGTATTTT. This codes for CASSLSVGGVISGTDTQYF.

This clone occurred many times. The chain links TRBV19 to TRBJ1-5; 10 nucleotides match TRBD1. V lost 5 bases, J lost 2 bases, and 9 bases stayed unmatched. Germline assignment: CDR1 LNHDA and CDR2 SQIVND (reference sequence). The CDR3 covers 17 residues. CDR3 DNA sequence: TGTGCCAGTAGTGCGAGACAGGGGGCGGTCGGCAATCAGCCCCAGCATTTT. This gives the protein CASSARQGAVGNQPQHF.

This clone was detected once. The V and J genes are TRBV29-1 and TRBJ1-2; TRBD1 matches 9 bases. V was clipped by 2 bases and J by 5 bases; unmatched bases: 6. In germline, CDR1 is SQVTM, CDR2 ANQGSEA. CDR3 length: 14 amino acids. CDR3 DNA sequence: TGCAGCGTTGAACCCGGACAGGGGAGGTATGGCTACACCTTC. Protein: CSVEPGQGRYGYTF.